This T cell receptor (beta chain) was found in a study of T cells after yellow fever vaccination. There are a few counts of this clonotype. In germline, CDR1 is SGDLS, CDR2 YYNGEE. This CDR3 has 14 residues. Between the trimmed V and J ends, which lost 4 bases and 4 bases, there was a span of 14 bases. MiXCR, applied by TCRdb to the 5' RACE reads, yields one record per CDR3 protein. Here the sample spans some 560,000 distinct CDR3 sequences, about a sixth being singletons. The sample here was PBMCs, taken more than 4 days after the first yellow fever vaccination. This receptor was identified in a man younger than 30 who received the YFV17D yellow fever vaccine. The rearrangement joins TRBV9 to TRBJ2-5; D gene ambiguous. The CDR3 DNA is TGTGCCAGCAGCTCCGACCCCAAAGGAGAGACCCAGTACTTC. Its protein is CASSSDPKGETQYF. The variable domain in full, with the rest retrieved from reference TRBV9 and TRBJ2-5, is DSGVTQTPKHLITATGQRVTLRCSPRSGDLSVYWYQQSLDQGLQFLIQYYNGEERAKGNILERFSAQQFPDLHSELNLSSLELGDSALYFCASSSDPKGETQYFGPGTRLLVL.